This T cell receptor (beta chain) appears in the sequencing data of a study of Ad26.COV2.S vaccination and SARS-CoV-2 variants. TCRdb's copy holds only in-frame clones and misses some; the assay was immunoSEQ multiplex PCR. The profile shows hundreds of thousands of clones, 80% to 95% of them singletons. Treatment: 15 to 20 received Ad26.COV2.S at low or high dose, single or two shots; roughly five received placebo; per-sample allocation not given. The investigators took samples on day 63 after the first vaccine or placebo injection. This CDR3 region has 16 residues. With V trimmed by 7 bases and J by 5 bases, 12 bases remained unmatched. Germline V gives CDR1 LNHDA, CDR2 SQIVND (reference sequence).

The chain employs TRBV19 and TRBJ2-2, with 8 bases fitting TRBD2. This specimen was peripheral blood, taken in a trial of Ad26.COV2.S vaccine versus placebo. This receptor was taken from a person aged 18-65 years who received the Ad26.COV2.S COVID-19 vaccine or a placebo. The CDR3 region has the DNA TGTGCCAGTACCCTTAGGACTAGCTTTAATACCGGGGAGCTGTTTTTT. It yields the protein CASTLRTSFNTGELFF.